Each of the 25 T cell receptor beta chains below was sequenced from the same sample in a study of cytomegalovirus exposure and HLA in healthy donors. Here immunoSEQ multiplex PCR was the method, and the copy in TCRdb shows in-frame clones only, minus some. The sample shows about 150,000 clones, just over 90% of them seen only once. Material: PBMCs. These receptors were taken from a man younger than 30 in good health and CMV-seronegative.

This sequence joins TRBV7-6 and TRBJ2-5; D possibly corresponds to TRBD2 (5 bases). V lost 6 bases, J lost 5 bases, and 10 bases lay in between. This CDR3 comprises 12 residues. The V gene's germline CDR1 is SGHVS and CDR2 FNYEAQ. Here the CDR3 reads CASRRVGETQYF. CDR3 in DNA: TGTGCCAGCAGGCGGGTAGGGGAGACCCAGTACTTC.

The chain joins TRBV4-3 to TRBJ2-1; 10 bases are shared with TRBD2. Trimming took 0 bases from V and 9 from J; bases not matched to a gene: 11. CDR1 LGHNA and CDR2 YSLEER come from the germline V gene. The CDR3 is made up of 17 amino acids. This chain's CDR3 is CASSQDVNSGRGTEQFF. CDR3 DNA: TGCGCCAGCAGCCAAGATGTAAACAGCGGGAGGGGTACTGAGCAGTTCTTC.

The chain couples TRBV7-2 to TRBJ2-3; D is ambiguous. The V gene's germline CDR1 is SGHTA and CDR2 FQGNSA. CDR3 length equals 16 residues. V dropped 1 base and J dropped 4 bases, with 15 bases sitting between them. CDR3 amino acids: CASSLGSWAPADTQYF. The DNA for the CDR3 is TGTGCCAGCAGCTTAGGTAGTTGGGCCCCCGCAGATACGCAGTATTTT.

This sequence joins TRBV5-1 and TRBJ2-1; 11 bases are a match to TRBD2. The CDR3 has 18 residues. CDR1 is SGHRS, CDR2 YFSETQ, per germline. V lost 2 bases and J lost 5; bases outside the gene matches: 12. The CDR3 DNA follows: TGCGCCAGCAGCTTTACCACTAGCGGGAGACCTTTAAACAATGAGCAGTTCTTC. Translated, it gives CASSFTTSGRPLNNEQFF.

The V and J genes are TRBV18 and TRBJ1-3, with D perhaps matching TRBD1 (5 bases). Trimming took 3 bases from V and 0 from J, leaving 9 bases between them. This CDR3 has 15 residues. The V gene's germline CDR1 is KGHSH and CDR2 LQKENI. CDR3 loop: CASSPRQTSGNTIYF. The CDR3 nucleotides are TGTGCCAGCTCACCGCGACAGACCTCTGGAAACACCATATATTTT.

This clone was seen just once. This chain links TRBV6-1 with TRBJ2-7, with 9 nucleotides matching TRBD1. CDR3 length: 17 residues. Trimming took 4 bases from V and 2 from J; bases not matched to a gene: 12. CDR1 is MNHNS and CDR2 is SASEGT in the germline V gene. In DNA form, the CDR3 reads TGTGCCAGCAGTGTCCGGGACAGGGCCTACGACCCCTACGAGCAGTACGTC. Encoded protein: CASSVRDRAYDPYEQYV.

V usage is TRBV11-2 and J usage is TRBJ2-7; D is uncertain. The CDR3 has 14 amino acids. Germline V gene sequence: CDR1 SGHAT, CDR2 FQNNGV. The germline V and J ends were trimmed by 1 base and 0 bases, with 7 bases remaining between them. The CDR3 DNA reads as TGTGCCAGCAGCTTAGGAATCAGCTCCTACGAGCAGTACTTC. Protein sequence: CASSLGISSYEQYF.

The V call is TRBV10-3, the J call TRBJ2-7, with 8 bases that match TRBD1. This CDR3 contains 16 residues. Germline V gene data show CDR1 as ENHRY and CDR2 as SYGVKD. Losses at the gene ends were 5 bases for V and 3 bases for J; bases not matched to a gene: 12. DNA of the CDR3: TGTGCCATCAGTCCAAACGACGGGACAGGATTCTACGAGCAGTACTTC. It is translated as CAISPNDGTGFYEQYF.

The CDR3 loop reads CAISEFAGGLSYNEQFF. The CDR3 region has the DNA TGTGCCATCAGTGAGTTCGCAGGGGGCTTGTCCTACAATGAGCAGTTCTTC. This chain connects TRBV10-3 to TRBJ2-1; 8 bases map to TRBD1. Germline values: CDR1 ENHRY, CDR2 SYGVKD. CDR3 length: 17 amino acids. V lost 1 base, J lost 1 base, and 6 bases stayed unmatched.

V is TRBV7-9 and J is TRBJ1-4; D remains unclear. This CDR3 is 11 amino acids long. Germline CDR1 is SEHNR and CDR2 is FQNEAQ (reference sequence). The V end was cut by 1 base, the J end by 13 bases, with 7 bases between. The DNA for the CDR3 is TGTGCCAGCAGCTTAGGCGGAGGACTGTTTTTT. Amino acid sequence: CASSLGGGLFF.

This sequence joins TRBV29-1 and TRBJ1-5, with 8 bases that match TRBD1. In germline, CDR1 is SQVTM, CDR2 ANQGSEA. The CDR3 length is 13 residues. After removal of 5 bases from V and 6 bases from J, the junction contained 6 bases not matched to a gene. The CDR3 protein is CSVRQGRGQPQHF. In nucleotides, the CDR3 is TGCAGCGTTAGACAGGGGCGCGGTCAGCCCCAGCATTTT.

This sequence joins TRBV4-1 and TRBJ2-2; no definite D call. The CDR3 has 15 amino acids. V lost 0 bases and J 0 bases, leaving 5 bases between the germline ends. Germline V gives CDR1 MGHRA, CDR2 YSYEKL. The CDR3 coding sequence is TGCGCCAGCAGCCAAGATTTTACGAACACCGGGGAGCTGTTTTTT. Translating gives CASSQDFTNTGELFF.

The rearrangement links TRBV5-1 to TRBJ2-1, with 8 bases aligning to TRBD1. V lost 0 bases to trimming and J lost 4 bases; unmatched junction nucleotides: 3. This CDR3 has 15 amino acids. The V gene's germline CDR1 is SGHRS and CDR2 YFSETQ. The CDR3 nucleotides read TGCGCCAGCAGCTTGGCGGGACAGGTATACAATGAGCAGTTCTTC. Residues: CASSLAGQVYNEQFF.

The V gene is TRBV9, the J gene TRBJ2-1, with 8 bases aligning to TRBD1. Germline lookup yields CDR1 SGDLS and CDR2 YYNGEE. With V trimmed by 4 bases and J by 7 bases, 10 bases remained unmatched. The CDR3 spans 15 residues. CDR3 sequence reads: CASSKWAGGMNEQFF. CDR3 nucleotides: TGTGCCAGCAGCAAATGGGCAGGGGGCATGAATGAGCAGTTCTTC.

This sequence joins TRBV13 and TRBJ1-4, with 7 bases matching TRBD1. J lost 0 bases, V lost 5 bases, and 9 bases had no gene match. The CDR3 loop spans 17 amino acids. CDR1 and CDR2 (germline): PRHDT, FYEKMQ (reference sequence). The CDR3 protein is CASSLGTDYPTNEKLFF. In DNA form, the CDR3 reads TGTGCCAGCAGCCTTGGGACAGATTACCCAACTAATGAAAAACTGTTTTTT.

This clone was observed a few times. The chain employs TRBV5-1 and TRBJ1-1; 7 bases are a match to TRBD1. Looked up from germline, CDR1 is SGHRS and CDR2 is YFSETQ. After removal of 4 bases from V and 1 base from J, the junction contained 7 bases not matched to a gene. This CDR3 has 15 residues. CDR3 sequence reads: CASSREGAGNTEAFF. CDR3 in DNA: TGCGCCAGCAGCCGAGAGGGGGCAGGGAACACTGAAGCTTTCTTT.

V usage is TRBV4-1 and J usage is TRBJ2-1, with D possibly TRBD2 on 7 matching bases. Per the germline V gene, CDR1 is MGHRA and CDR2 is YSYEKL. The CDR3 spans 17 residues. The germline V and J ends were trimmed by 4 bases and 5 bases, with 21 bases remaining between them. The CDR3 region is CASSPSAGALHNNEQFF. In DNA, the CDR3 is TGCGCCAGCAGCCCCTCGGCGGGGGCCCTTCACAACAATGAGCAGTTCTTC.

The chain recombines TRBV5-4 with TRBJ2-3; 10 nucleotides match TRBD1. V shed 4 bases, J shed 5 bases, and the junction held 7 bases outside the gene matches. The germline CDR1 and CDR2 sequences are SGHNT and YYREEE (reference sequence). The CDR3 sequence is 15 residues long. The CDR3: CASSVGQGMGDTQYF. The CDR3 bases are TGTGCCAGCAGCGTGGGACAGGGGATGGGAGATACGCAGTATTTT.

The chain employs TRBV7-2 and TRBJ1-1, with 7 bases that match TRBD1. The germline CDR1 and CDR2 sequences are SGHTA and FQGNSA. V was clipped by 2 bases and J by 3 bases; unmatched bases: 9. The CDR3 consists of 16 residues. This CDR3 reads CASSLRGRGQDTEAFF. The CDR3 DNA reads as TGTGCCAGCAGCTTAAGGGGTAGGGGGCAGGACACTGAAGCTTTCTTT.

The chain combines TRBV14 with TRBJ2-7; possibly TRBD1 for D (7 bases). The V gene's germline CDR1 is SGHDN and CDR2 FVKESK. The length of the CDR3 is 14 residues. CDR3 DNA: TGTGCCAGCAGCCAAGACCCAGGGGGGTACGCGCAGTACGTC. This sequence encodes CASSQDPGGYAQYV.

This chain joins TRBV18 and TRBJ2-7, with 7 nucleotides matching TRBD1. V trimming: 6 bases; J trimming: 4 bases; junction bases outside the gene matches: 6. Looked up from germline, CDR1 is KGHSH and CDR2 is LQKENI. The CDR3 spans 13 residues. The CDR3 here is CASSSGGEYEQYF. In DNA form, the CDR3 reads TGTGCCAGCTCGTCAGGGGGAGAATACGAGCAGTACTTC. The whole variable domain, remainder taken from reference TRBV18 and TRBJ2-7, is NAGVMQNPRHLVRRRGQEARLRCSPMKGHSHVYWYRQLPEEGLKFMVYLQKENIIDESGMPKERFSAEFPKEGPSILRIQQVVRGDSAAYFCASSSGGEYEQYFGPGTRLTVT.

V is TRBV5-1 and J is TRBJ2-3; 7 bases are shared with TRBD2. V was pared by 0 bases and J by 0 bases, with 4 bases of the junction left unmatched. The CDR3 sequence is 16 residues long. Germline V gene sequence: CDR1 SGHRS, CDR2 YFSETQ. CDR3 bases: TGCGCCAGCAGCTTGGACGGGAGGCCTAGCACAGATACGCAGTATTTT. It specifies CASSLDGRPSTDTQYF.

The genes are TRBV9 and TRBJ2-7; 9 bases fit TRBD2. The trim removed 4 bases at V and 3 bases at J, leaving 5 bases unmatched. Per germline, CDR1 SGDLS and CDR2 YYNGEE. The CDR3 has 14 residues. Written as DNA, the CDR3 is TGTGCCAGCAGCCCAGGCGGGGGGGTCTACGAGCAGTACTTC. Its protein product is CASSPGGGVYEQYF.

The chain combines TRBV6-5 with TRBJ1-5; tentatively, D is TRBD1 (6 bases). This CDR3 region has 13 residues. V was shortened by 6 bases and J by 6 bases, with 12 bases between the two germline ends. Germline-derived CDR1 and CDR2 are MNHEY and SVGAGI. In nucleotides, the CDR3 is TGTGCCAGCAGCGGGGGGCTCAGTCAGCCCCAGCATTTT. Protein: CASSGGLSQPQHF.

This clone was observed once. V usage is TRBV5-1 and J usage is TRBJ2-1; 8 positions match TRBD1. Germline V CDR1 and CDR2: SGHRS, YFSETQ. Losses at the gene ends were 0 bases for V and 2 bases for J; bases not matched to a gene: 25. The CDR3 runs to 23 residues. The CDR3 DNA reads as TGCGCCAGCAGCTTGGTTATGGCAGGCCCATCCCAAAGGACAGGGAGGACCTACAATGAGCAGTTCTTC. Protein sequence: CASSLVMAGPSQRTGRTYNEQFF.